This TCR beta chain is from a study of PD-1 blockade in classical Hodgkin lymphoma. Here immunoSEQ multiplex PCR was the method, and the copy in TCRdb shows in-frame clones only, minus some. The sample holds more than 50,000 clones, roughly 90% seen once. Autologous stem cell transplantation was followed by relapse in every patient, and brentuximab vedotin exposure varied. This clone was seen once. V shed 7 bases and J shed 4 bases, with 12 bases lying between them. CDR3 length: 13 residues. Germline V CDR1 and CDR2: SGHNT, YENEEA. The sequenced sample was peripheral blood mononuclear cells (PBMCs), obtained at baseline. This sequence joins TRBV11-3 and TRBJ2-3; weak D call: TRBD2 (5 bases). The TCR sequence derives from a human donor with classical Hodgkin lymphoma. In DNA form, the CDR3 reads TGTGCCAGCAAGGGTCGGGGAGCAGATACGCAGTATTTT. This encodes CASKGRGADTQYF.